This TCR beta chain derives from a study of control samples from healthy donors and cancer patients. There are 15 residues in the CDR3. Per the germline V gene, CDR1 is SGHDN and CDR2 is FVKESK. The ends were cut back, 2 bases at V and 3 bases at J, with 10 bases in the middle. Some clones are missing from TCRdb's copy, which holds only in-frame ones; the method was immunoSEQ multiplex PCR. The table records 84,000 or so clones, about nine tenths of them present only once. The chain is built from TRBV14 and TRBJ1-4; D ambiguous. Sequenced: blood. The sequence came from a man younger than 40 in good health. CDR3 DNA: TGTGCCAGCAGCCAAAAGTGGAGTGCTAATGAAAAACTGTTTTTT. Translation gives CASSQKWSANEKLFF.